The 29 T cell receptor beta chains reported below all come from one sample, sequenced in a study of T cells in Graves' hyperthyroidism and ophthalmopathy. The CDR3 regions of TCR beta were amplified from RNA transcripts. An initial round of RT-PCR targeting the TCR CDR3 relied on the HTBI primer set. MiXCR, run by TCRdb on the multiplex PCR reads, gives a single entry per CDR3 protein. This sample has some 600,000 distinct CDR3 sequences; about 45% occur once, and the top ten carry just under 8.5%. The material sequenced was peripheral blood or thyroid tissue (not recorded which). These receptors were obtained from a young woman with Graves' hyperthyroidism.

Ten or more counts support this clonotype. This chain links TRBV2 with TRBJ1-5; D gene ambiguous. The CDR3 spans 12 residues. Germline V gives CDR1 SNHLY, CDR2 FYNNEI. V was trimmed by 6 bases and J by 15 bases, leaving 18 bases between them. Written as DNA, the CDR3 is TGTGCCAGCAGCCAAAAGTCCGGGCCTCCGCATTTT. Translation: CASSQKSGPPHF.

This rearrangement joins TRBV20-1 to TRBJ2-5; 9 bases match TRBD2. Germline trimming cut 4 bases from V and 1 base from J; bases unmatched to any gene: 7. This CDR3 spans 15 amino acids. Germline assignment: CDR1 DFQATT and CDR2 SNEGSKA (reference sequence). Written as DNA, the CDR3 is TGCAGTGCTACCGCGAGACTAGCGGTCCAAGAGACCCAGTACTTC. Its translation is CSATARLAVQETQYF.

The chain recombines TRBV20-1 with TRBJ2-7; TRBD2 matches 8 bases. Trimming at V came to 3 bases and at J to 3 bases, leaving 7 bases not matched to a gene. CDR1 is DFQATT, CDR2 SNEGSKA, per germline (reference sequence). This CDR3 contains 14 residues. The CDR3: CSASYPGGRYEQYF. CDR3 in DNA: TGCAGTGCTAGCTACCCGGGAGGGCGCTACGAGCAGTACTTC.

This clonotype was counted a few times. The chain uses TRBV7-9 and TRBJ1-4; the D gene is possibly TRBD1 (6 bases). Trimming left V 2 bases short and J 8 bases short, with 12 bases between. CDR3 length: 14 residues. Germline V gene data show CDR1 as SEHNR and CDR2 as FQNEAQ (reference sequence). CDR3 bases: TGTGCCAGCAGCTTACAGGGGAGTAGAGAAAAACTGTTTTTT. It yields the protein CASSLQGSREKLFF.

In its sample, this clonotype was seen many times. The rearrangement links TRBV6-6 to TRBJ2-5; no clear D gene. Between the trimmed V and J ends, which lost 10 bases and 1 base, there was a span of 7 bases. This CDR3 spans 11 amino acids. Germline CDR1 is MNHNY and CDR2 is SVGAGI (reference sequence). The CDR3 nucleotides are TGTGCCACCGTACTCCAAGAGACCCAGTACTTC. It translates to CATVLQETQYF.

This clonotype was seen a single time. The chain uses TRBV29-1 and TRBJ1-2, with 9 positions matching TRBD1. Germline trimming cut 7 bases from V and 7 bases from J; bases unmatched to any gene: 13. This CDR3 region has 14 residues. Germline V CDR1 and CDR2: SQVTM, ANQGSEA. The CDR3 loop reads CSATPPGQGSGYTF. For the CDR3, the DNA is TGCAGCGCGACCCCCCCGGGACAGGGAAGTGGCTACACCTTC.

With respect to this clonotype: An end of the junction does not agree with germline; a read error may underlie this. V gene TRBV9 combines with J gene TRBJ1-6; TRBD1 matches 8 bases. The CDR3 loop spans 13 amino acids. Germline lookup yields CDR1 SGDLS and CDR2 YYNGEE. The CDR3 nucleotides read TGTGCCGGCAGGACAGGGAACTGGTCACCCCTCCACTTT. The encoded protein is CAGRTGNWSPLHF.

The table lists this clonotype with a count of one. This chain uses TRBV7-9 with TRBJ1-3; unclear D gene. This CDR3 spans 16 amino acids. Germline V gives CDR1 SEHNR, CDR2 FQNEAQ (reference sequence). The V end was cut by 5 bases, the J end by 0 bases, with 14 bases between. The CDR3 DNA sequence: TGTGCCAGCAGCATTAGCGGGATTACCTCTGGAAACACCATATATTTT. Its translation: CASSISGITSGNTIYF. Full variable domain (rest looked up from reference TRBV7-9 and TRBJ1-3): DTGVSQNPRHKITKRGQNVTFRCDPISEHNRLYWYRQTLGQGPEFLTYFQNEAQLEKSRLLSDRFSAERPKGSFSTLEIQRTEQGDSAMYLCASSISGITSGNTIYFGEGSWLTVV.

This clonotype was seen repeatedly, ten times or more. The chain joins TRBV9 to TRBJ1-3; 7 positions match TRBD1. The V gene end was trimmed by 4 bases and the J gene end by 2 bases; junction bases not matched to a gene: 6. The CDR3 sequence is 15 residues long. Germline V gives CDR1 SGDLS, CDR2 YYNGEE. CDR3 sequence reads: CASSLGTDTGNTIYF. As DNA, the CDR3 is TGTGCCAGCAGCCTCGGGACAGATACTGGAAACACCATATATTTT.

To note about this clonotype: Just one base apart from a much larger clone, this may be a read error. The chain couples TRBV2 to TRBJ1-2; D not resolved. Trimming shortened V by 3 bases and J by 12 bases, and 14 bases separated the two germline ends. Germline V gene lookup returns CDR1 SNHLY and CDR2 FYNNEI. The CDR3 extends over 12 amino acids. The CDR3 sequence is CASSEFSAGHTF. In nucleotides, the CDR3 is TGTGCCAGCAGTGAGTTCAGCGCGGGCCACACCTTC.

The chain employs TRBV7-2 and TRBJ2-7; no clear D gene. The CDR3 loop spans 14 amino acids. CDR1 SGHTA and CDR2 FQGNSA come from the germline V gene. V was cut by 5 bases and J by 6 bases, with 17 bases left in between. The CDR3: CASSLETTLGEQYF. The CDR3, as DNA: TGTGCCAGCAGCCTCGAGACGACCCTGGGCGAGCAGTACTTC. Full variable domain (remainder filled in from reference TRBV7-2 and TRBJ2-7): GAGVSQSPSNKVTEKGKDVELRCDPISGHTALYWYRQSLGQGLEFLIYFQGNSAPDKSGLPSDRFSAERTGGSVSTLTIQRTQQEDSAVYLCASSLETTLGEQYFGPGTRLTVT.

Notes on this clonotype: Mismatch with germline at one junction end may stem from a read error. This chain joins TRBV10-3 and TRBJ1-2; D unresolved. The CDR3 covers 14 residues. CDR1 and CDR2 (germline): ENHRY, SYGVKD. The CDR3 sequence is CAISVGRLDYGYTF. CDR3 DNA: TGTGCCATCAGTGTGGGTCGACTCGACTACGGCTACACCTTC.

CDR3 in amino acids: CASSARDPNSAQPQHF. The CDR3 DNA reads as TGTGCCAGCAGTGCTAGAGATCCGAACAGCGCACAGCCCCAGCATTTT. The chain uses TRBV25-1 and TRBJ1-5; D is unresolved. Germline lookup yields CDR1 MGHDK and CDR2 SYGVNS. The CDR3 spans 16 residues. The germline V and J ends were trimmed by 4 bases and 7 bases, with 20 bases remaining between them.

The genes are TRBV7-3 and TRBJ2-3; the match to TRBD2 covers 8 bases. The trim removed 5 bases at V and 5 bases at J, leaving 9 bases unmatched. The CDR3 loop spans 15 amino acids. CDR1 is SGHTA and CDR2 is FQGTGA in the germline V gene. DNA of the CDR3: TGTGCCAGCAGCCCTGCGGGAGGTCGTCAAGATACGCAGTATTTT. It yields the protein CASSPAGGRQDTQYF.

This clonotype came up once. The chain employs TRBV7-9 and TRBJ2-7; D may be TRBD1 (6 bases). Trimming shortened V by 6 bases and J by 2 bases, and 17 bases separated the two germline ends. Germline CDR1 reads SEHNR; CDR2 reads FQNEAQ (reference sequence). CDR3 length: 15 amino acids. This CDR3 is CASSSPGVAAYEQYF. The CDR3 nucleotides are TGTGCCAGCAGTTCCCCAGGGGTAGCAGCCTACGAGCAGTACTTC.

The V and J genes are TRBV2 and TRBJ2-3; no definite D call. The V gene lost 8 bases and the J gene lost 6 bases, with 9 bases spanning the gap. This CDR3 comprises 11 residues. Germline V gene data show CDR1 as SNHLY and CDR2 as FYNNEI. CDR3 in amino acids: CASHVLDTQYF. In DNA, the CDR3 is TGTGCCAGCCACGTGCTCGATACGCAGTATTTT. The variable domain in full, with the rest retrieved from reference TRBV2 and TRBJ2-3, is EPEVTQTPSHQVTQMGQEVILRCVPISNHLYFYWYRQILGQKVEFLVSFYNNEISEKSEIFDDQFSVERPDGSNFTLKIRSTKLEDSAMYFCASHVLDTQYFGPGTRLTVL.

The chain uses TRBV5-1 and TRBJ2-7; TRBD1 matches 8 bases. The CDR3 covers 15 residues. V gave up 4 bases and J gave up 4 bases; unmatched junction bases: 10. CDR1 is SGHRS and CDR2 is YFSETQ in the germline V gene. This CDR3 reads CASSADRVVGYEQYF. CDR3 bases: TGCGCCAGCAGCGCGGACAGGGTAGTCGGTTACGAGCAGTACTTC.

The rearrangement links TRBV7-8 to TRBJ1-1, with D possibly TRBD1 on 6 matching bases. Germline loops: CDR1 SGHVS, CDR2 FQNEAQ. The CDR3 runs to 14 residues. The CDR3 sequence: CARASRTVNTEAFF. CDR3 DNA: TGTGCTAGAGCATCGCGGACAGTGAACACTGAAGCTTTCTTT. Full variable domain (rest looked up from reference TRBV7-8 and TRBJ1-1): GAGVSQSPRYKVAKRGQDVALRCDPISGHVSLFWYQQALGQGPEFLTYFQNEAQLDKSGLPSDRFFAERPEGSVSTLKIQRTQQEDSAVYLCARASRTVNTEAFFGQGTRLTVV.

The CDR3 loop reads CASSADLQRRNQPQHF. CDR3 in DNA: TGTGCCAGCAGTGCCGACTTGCAGCGTCGCAATCAGCCCCAGCATTTT. This chain joins TRBV12-3 or TRBV12-4 and TRBJ1-5; no reliable D call. Trimming took off 5 bases at V and 2 bases at J, with 16 bases between the two ends. This CDR3 spans 16 amino acids.

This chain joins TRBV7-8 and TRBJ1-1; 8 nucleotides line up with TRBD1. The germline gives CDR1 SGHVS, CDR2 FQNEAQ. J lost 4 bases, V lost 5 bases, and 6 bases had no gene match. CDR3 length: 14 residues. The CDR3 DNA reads TGTGCCAGCAGCCCGCGACAGGGGCCCACTGAAGCTTTCTTT. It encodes CASSPRQGPTEAFF.

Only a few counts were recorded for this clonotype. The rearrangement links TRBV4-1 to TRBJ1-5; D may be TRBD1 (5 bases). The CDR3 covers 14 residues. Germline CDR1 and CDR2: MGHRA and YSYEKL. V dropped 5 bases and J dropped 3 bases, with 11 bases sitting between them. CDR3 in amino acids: CASSEIRDNQPQHF. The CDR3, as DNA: TGCGCCAGCAGCGAAATCAGGGACAATCAGCCCCAGCATTTT.

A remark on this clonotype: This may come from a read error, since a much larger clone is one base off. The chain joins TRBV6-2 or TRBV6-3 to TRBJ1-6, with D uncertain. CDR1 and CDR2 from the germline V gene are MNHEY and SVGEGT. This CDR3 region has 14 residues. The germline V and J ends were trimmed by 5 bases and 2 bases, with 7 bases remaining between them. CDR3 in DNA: TGTGCCAGCAGTACCGAGACCTATAATTCACCCCTCCACTTT. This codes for CASSTETYNSPLHF.

The CDR3 sequence is CATSRGAGSYEQYF. In nucleotides, the CDR3 is TGTGCCACCAGCAGAGGAGCGGGCTCCTACGAGCAGTACTTC. V and J are TRBV15 and TRBJ2-7, with D possibly being TRBD2 (6 bases). CDR3 length equals 14 residues. The germline V and J ends were trimmed by 1 base and 0 bases, with 7 bases remaining between them. The V gene's germline CDR1 is LNHNV and CDR2 YYDKDF (reference sequence). Drawing the rest from reference TRBV15 and TRBJ2-7, the complete variable domain is DAMVIQNPRYQVTQFGKPVTLSCSQTLNHNVMYWYQQKSSQAPKLLFHYYDKDFNNEADTPDNFQSRRPNTSFCFLDIRSPGLGDTAMYLCATSRGAGSYEQYFGPGTRLTVT.

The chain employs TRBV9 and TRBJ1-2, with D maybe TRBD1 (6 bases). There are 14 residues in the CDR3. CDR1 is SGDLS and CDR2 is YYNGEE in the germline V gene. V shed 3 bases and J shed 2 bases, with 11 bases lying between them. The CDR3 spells CASSEGQRNYGYTF. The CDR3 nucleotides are TGTGCCAGCAGCGAAGGACAGAGAAACTATGGCTACACCTTC.

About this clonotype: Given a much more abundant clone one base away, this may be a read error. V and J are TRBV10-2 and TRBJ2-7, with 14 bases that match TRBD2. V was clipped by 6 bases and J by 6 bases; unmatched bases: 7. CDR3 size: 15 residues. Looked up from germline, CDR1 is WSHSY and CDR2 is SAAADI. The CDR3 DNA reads TGCGCCAGCAGCCCGGGACTAGCGGGAGAAACCGAGCAGTACTTC. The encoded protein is CASSPGLAGETEQYF.

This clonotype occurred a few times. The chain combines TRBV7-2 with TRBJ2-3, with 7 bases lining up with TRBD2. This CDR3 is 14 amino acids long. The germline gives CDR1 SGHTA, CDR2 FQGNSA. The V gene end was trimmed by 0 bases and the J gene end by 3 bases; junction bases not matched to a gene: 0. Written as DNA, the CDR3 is TGTGCCAGCAGCTTAGCGGGAGGGACAGATACGCAGTATTTT. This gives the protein CASSLAGGTDTQYF. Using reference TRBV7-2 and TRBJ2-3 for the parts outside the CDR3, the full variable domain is GAGVSQSPSNKVTEKGKDVELRCDPISGHTALYWYRQSLGQGLEFLIYFQGNSAPDKSGLPSDRFSAERTGGSVSTLTIQRTQQEDSAVYLCASSLAGGTDTQYFGPGTRLTVL.

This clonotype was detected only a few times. CDR3 DNA: TGTGCCAGCAGGGCCGAAGGACAGGCCTACGAGCAGTACTTC. Protein product: CASRAEGQAYEQYF. The chain uses TRBV11-2 and TRBJ2-7; 7 bases are a match to TRBD1. Germline trimming cut 6 bases from V and 2 bases from J; bases unmatched to any gene: 7. From germline, CDR1 is SGHAT and CDR2 FQNNGV. CDR3 length: 14 residues.

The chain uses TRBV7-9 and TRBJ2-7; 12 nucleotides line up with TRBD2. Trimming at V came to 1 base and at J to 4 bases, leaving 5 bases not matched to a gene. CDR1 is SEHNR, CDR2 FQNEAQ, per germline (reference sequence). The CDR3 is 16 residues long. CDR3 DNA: TGTGCCAGCAGCTTAGTGACTAGCGGGAGTCAGTACGAGCAGTACTTC. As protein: CASSLVTSGSQYEQYF.

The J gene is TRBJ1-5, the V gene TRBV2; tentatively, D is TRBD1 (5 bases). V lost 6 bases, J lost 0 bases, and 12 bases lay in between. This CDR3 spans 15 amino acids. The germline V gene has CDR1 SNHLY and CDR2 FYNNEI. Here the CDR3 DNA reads TGTGCCAGCAGACCCGACAGAATTAGCAATCAGCCCCAGCATTTT. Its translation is CASRPDRISNQPQHF. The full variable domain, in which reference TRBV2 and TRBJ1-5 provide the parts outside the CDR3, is EPEVTQTPSHQVTQMGQEVILRCVPISNHLYFYWYRQILGQKVEFLVSFYNNEISEKSEIFDDQFSVERPDGSNFTLKIRSTKLEDSAMYFCASRPDRISNQPQHFGDGTRLSIL.